This TCR beta chain came from a study of graft-versus-host responses after intestinal transplantation. In the study overall: Among the recipients, transplants were multivisceral, liver-intestinal, or isolated intestinal. The study, taken as a whole, reports: The marrow of recipients harbored GvH clones, and ileum or blood showed some of them first. Allograft clonal ratios (graft-versus-host to host-versus-graft) were high in patients who had graft-donor T cell macrochimerism.

Turning to this clone: Antigen specificity is unknown.

Data came from immunoSEQ multiplex PCR; TCRdb stores just in-frame clones and leaves some out. The sample holds about 40,000 clones, about 89% seen once. The sequences come from PBMCs, collected approximately 300 days after intestinal transplant. The TCR comes from a human patient who received an intestinal transplant, so some T cells may come from the graft donor.

DNA of the CDR3: TGTGCCAGCACGCTAGTCGCGAACACCGGGGAGCTGTTTTTT. Protein: CASTLVANTGELFF. The V and J genes are TRBV6-5 and TRBJ2-2; D is unresolved. CDR3 length equals 14 residues. Deletions cut 7 bases from V and 0 bases from J, with 9 bases between. CDR1 is MNHEY, CDR2 SVGAGI, per germline.